This T cell receptor beta chain stems from a study of neurological immune-mediated disorders. Background on the study: The study included approximately 34 multiple sclerosis patients, 31 relapsing-remitting and 3 secondary progressive.

V was clipped by 2 bases and J by 0 bases, with 4 bases between them. The CDR3 runs 14 residues. CDR1 is MNHEY, CDR2 SVGAGI, per germline. This clonotype occurred many times. As for the cDNA, it was generated by 5'RACE with 10-nucleotide random UMIs. Via MiXCR, TCRdb re-called the 5' RACE reads, giving one row per CDR3 protein. The sample yields approximately 50,000 distinct CDR3 sequences, more than 5% seen once. The sorted libraries drew on 800,000 to 1,000,000 T cells that were CD4+ or CD8+. Input material: CD4+ T cells from blood. This TCR was sampled from a woman younger than 35 with multiple sclerosis. The V gene is TRBV6-5, the J gene TRBJ2-2, with D unclear. The CDR3 sequence: CASSYRSNTGELFF. CDR3 in DNA: TGTGCCAGCAGTTACAGATCGAACACCGGGGAGCTGTTTTTT.